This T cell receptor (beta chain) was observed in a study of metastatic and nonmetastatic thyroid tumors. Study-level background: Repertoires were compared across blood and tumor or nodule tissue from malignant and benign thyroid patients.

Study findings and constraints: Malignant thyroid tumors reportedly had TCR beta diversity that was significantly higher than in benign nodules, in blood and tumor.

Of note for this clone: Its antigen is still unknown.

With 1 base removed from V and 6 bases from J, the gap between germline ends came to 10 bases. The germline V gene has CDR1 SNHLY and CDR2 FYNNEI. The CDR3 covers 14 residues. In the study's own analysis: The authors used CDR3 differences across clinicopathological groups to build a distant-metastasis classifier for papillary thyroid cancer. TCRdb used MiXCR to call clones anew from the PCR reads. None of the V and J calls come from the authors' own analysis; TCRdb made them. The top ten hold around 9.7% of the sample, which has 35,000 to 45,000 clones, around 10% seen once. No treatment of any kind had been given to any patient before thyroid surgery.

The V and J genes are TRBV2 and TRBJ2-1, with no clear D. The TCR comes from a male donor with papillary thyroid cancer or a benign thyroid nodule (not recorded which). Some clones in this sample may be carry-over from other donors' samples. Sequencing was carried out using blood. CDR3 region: CASSEEALINEQFF. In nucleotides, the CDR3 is TGTGCCAGCAGTGAAGAAGCCCTAATCAATGAGCAGTTCTTC.